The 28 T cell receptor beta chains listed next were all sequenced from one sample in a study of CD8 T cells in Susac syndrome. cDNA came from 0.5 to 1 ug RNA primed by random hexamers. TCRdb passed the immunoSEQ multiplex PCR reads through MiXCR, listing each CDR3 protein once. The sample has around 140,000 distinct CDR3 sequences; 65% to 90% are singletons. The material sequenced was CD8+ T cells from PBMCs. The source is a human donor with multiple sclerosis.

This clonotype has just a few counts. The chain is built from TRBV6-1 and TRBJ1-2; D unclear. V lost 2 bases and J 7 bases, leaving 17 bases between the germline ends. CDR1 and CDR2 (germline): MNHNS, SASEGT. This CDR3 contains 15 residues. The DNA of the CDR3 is TGTGCCAGCAGTGAATTCACGATGTCGGGGTCTGGCTACACCTTC. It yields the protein CASSEFTMSGSGYTF.

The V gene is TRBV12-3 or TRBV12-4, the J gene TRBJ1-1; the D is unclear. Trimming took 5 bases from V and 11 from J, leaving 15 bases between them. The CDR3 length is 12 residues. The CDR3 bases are TGTGCCAGCAGTCCATTAGAGCCTGCGGCTTTCTTT. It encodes CASSPLEPAAFF.

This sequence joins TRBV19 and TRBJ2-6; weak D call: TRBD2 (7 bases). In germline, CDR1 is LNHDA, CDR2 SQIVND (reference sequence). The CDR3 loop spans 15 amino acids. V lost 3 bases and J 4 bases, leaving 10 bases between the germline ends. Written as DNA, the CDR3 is TGTGCCAGTAGTATCGGGGGGCGCGGGGCCAACGTCCTGACTTTC. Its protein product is CASSIGGRGANVLTF.

The CDR3, as DNA: TGTGCCAGCAGTCTCAGGACAAGAAAACAAGGCTACACCTTC. Protein sequence: CASSLRTRKQGYTF. V and J are TRBV28 and TRBJ1-2; maybe TRBD1 (5 bases). The V gene lost 5 bases and the J gene lost 8 bases, with 18 bases spanning the gap. The CDR3 has 14 residues. Germline CDR1 and CDR2: MDHEN and SYDVKM.

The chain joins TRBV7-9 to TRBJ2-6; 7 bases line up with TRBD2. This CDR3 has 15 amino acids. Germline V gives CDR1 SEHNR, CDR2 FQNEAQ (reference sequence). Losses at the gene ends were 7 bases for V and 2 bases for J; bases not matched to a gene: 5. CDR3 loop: CASTPAGAGANVLTF. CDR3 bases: TGTGCCAGCACCCCCGCGGGGGCTGGGGCCAACGTCCTGACTTTC.

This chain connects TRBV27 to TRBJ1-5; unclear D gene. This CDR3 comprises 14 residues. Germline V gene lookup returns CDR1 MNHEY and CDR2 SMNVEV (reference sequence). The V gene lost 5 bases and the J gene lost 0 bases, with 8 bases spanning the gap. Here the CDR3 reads CASSAGLSNQPQHF. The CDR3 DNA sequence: TGTGCCAGCAGTGCGGGCCTTAGCAATCAGCCCCAGCATTTT.

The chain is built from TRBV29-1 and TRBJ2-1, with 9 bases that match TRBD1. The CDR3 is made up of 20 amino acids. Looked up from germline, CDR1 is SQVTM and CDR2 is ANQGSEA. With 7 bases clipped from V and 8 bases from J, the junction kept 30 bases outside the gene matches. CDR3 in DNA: TGCAGCGCTGAGGGCCCTCCGGGACAGGGACCTGGGACGCGTTTCTATGAGCAGTTCTTC. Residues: CSAEGPPGQGPGTRFYEQFF.

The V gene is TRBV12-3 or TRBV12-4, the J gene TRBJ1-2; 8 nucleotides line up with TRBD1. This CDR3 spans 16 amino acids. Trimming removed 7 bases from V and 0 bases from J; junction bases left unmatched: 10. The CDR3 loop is CASIPTGASTNYGYTF. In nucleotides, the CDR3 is TGTGCCAGCATTCCGACAGGGGCCAGTACTAACTATGGCTACACCTTC.

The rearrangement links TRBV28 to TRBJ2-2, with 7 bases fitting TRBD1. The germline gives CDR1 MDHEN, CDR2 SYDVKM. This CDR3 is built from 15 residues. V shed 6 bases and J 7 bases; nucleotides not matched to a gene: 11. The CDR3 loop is CASSPTQGSHGELFF. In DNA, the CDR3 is TGTGCCAGCAGCCCAACACAGGGGTCTCACGGGGAGCTGTTTTTT.

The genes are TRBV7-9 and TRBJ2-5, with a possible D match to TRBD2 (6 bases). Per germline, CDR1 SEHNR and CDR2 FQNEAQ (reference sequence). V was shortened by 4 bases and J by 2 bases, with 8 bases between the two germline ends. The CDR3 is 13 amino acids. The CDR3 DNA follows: TGTGCCAGCAGCTGGGACTTTCAAGAGACCCAGTACTTC. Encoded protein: CASSWDFQETQYF.

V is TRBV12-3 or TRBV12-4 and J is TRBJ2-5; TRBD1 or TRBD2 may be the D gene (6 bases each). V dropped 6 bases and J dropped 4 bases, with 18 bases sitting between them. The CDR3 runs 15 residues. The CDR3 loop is CASSFVGGLAETQYF. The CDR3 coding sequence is TGTGCCAGCAGCTTCGTTGGGGGGCTTGCAGAGACCCAGTACTTC.

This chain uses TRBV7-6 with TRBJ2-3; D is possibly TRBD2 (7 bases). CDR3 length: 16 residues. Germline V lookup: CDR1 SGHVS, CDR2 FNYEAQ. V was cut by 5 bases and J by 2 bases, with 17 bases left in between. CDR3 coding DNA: TGTGCCAGCAGCCTTATTTCGCGGGGGCACACAGATACGCAGTATTTT. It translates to CASSLISRGHTDTQYF.

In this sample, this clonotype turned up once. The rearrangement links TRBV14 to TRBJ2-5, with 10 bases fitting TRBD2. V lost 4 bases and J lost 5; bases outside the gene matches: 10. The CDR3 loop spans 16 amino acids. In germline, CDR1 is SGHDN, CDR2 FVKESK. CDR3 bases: TGTGCCAGCAGCCTCCCTAGCGGGGGTATTCGTGAGACCCAGTACTTC. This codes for CASSLPSGGIRETQYF.

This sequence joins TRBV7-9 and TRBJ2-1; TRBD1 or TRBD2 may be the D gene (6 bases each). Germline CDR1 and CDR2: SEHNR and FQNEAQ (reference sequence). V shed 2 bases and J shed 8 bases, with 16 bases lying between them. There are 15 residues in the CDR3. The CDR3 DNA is TGTGCCAGCAGCTTAAATAACAGGGCTAGCGATGAGCAGTTCTTC. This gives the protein CASSLNNRASDEQFF.

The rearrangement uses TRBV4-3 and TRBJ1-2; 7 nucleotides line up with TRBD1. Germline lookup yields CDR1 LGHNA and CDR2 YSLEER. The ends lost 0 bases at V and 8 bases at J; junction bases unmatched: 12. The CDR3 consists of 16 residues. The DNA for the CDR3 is TGCGCCAGCAGCCAAGATCCGAGACAGGGAGGTGCGGGCTACACCTTC. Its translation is CASSQDPRQGGAGYTF.

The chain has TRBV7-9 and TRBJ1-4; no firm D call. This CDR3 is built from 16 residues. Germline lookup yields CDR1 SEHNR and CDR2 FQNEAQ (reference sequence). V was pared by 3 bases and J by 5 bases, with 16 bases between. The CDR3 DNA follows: TGTGCCAGCAGCTTTAGCCCGTGGGCTATAAATGAAAAACTGTTTTTT. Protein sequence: CASSFSPWAINEKLFF.

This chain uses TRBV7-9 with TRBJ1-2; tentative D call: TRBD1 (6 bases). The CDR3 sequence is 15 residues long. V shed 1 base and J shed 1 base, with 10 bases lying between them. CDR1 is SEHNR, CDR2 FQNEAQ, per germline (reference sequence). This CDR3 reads CASSLETQGNYGYTF. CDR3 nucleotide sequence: TGTGCCAGCAGCTTAGAAACACAGGGTAACTATGGCTACACCTTC.

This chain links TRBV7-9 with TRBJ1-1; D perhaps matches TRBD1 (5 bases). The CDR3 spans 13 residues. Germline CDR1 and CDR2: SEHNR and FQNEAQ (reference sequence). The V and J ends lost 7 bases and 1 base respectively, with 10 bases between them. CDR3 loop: CASNTGGNTEAFF. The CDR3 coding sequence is TGTGCCAGCAACACGGGGGGGAACACTGAAGCTTTCTTT.

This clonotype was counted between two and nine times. CDR3 sequence (DNA): TGTGCCACCAGCATGAACAGGGGGCAAAACTATGGCTACACCTTC. It encodes CATSMNRGQNYGYTF. The V call is TRBV15, the J call TRBJ1-2, with TRBD1 matching 9 bases. The V segment lost 4 bases and the J segment 2 bases; nucleotides outside the gene matches: 5. This CDR3 comprises 15 residues. Germline V gives CDR1 LNHNV, CDR2 YYDKDF (reference sequence). Looking up the rest from reference TRBV15 and TRBJ1-2 gives the full variable domain: DAMVIQNPRYQVTQFGKPVTLSCSQTLNHNVMYWYQQKSSQAPKLLFHYYDKDFNNEADTPDNFQSRRPNTSFCFLDIRSPGLGDTAMYLCATSMNRGQNYGYTFGSGTRLTVV.

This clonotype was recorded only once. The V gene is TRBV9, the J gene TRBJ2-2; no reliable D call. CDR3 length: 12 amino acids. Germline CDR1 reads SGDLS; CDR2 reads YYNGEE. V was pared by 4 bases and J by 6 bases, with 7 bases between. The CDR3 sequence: CASSTSPGELFF. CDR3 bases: TGTGCCAGCAGCACGTCCCCCGGGGAGCTGTTTTTT.

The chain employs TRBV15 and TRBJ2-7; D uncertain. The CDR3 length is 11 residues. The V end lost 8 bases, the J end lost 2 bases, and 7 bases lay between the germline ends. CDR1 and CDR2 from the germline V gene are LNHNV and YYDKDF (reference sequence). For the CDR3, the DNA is TGTGCCACCCCGCAGACCTACGAGCAGTACGTC. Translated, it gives CATPQTYEQYV.

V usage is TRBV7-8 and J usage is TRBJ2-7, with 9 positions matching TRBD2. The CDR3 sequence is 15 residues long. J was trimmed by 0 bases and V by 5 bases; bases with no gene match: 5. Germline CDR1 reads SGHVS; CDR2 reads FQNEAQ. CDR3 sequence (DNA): TGTGCCAGCAGCCCTATTAGCGGGAGCTCCTACGAGCAGTACGTC. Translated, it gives CASSPISGSSYEQYV.

The CDR3: CASSTDSSLYEQYF. The CDR3 nucleotides are TGTGCCAGCAGTACTGACAGTTCCCTCTACGAGCAGTACTTC. The rearrangement uses TRBV27 and TRBJ2-7; possible D gene TRBD1, 5 bases. CDR1 and CDR2 from the germline V gene are MNHEY and SMNVEV (reference sequence). This CDR3 spans 14 amino acids. Trimming removed 5 bases from V and 3 bases from J, with 14 bases in between.

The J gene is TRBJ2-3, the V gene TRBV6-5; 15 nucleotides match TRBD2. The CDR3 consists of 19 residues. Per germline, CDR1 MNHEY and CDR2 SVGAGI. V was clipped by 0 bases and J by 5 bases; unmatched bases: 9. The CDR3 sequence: CASSYSGLAGGPSGDTQYF. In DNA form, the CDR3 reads TGTGCCAGCAGTTACTCGGGACTAGCGGGGGGCCCATCGGGAGATACGCAGTATTTT.

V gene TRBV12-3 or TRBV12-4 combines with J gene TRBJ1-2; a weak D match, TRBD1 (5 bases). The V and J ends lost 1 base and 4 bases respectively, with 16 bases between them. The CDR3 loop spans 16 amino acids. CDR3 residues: CASSLGVGAEGYGYTF. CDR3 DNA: TGTGCCAGCAGTTTAGGGGTAGGGGCGGAGGGCTATGGCTACACCTTC.

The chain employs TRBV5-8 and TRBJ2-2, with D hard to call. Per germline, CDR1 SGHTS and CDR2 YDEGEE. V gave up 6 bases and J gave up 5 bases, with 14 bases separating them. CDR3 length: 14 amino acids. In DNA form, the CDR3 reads TGTGCCAGCACCCCAGTCCCCTCGACCGGGGAGCTGTTTTTT. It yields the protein CASTPVPSTGELFF.

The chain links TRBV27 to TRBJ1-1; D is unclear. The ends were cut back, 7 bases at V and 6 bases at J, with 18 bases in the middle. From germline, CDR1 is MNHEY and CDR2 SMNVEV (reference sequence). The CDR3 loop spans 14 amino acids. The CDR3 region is CASKTGGVRAEAFF. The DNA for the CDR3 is TGTGCCAGCAAAACCGGCGGGGTTCGGGCTGAAGCTTTCTTT.

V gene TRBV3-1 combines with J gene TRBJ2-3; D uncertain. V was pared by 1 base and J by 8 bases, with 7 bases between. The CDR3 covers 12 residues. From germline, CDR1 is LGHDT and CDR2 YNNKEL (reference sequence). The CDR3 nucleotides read TGTGCCAGCAGCCAAGTCTCGGGTACGCAGTATTTT. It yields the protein CASSQVSGTQYF.